This TCR beta chain came from a study of regulatory T cells in long-lasting Graves disease. Findings and limits, study-wide: Public clonotype sharing was higher in persistent than newly diagnosed patients.

The V gene lost 5 bases and the J gene lost 6 bases, with 23 bases spanning the gap. The germline CDR1 and CDR2 sequences are MNHNS and SASEGT. This CDR3 is 16 amino acids long. In this sample, this clonotype turned up many times. The target antigen is unknown. Library construction for TCR beta used iRepertoire HTBI primers and Arm-PCR of CDR3 regions. TCRdb re-called the multiplex PCR reads with MiXCR, one entry per CDR3 protein. Found here are about 560,000 distinct CDR3 sequences, 15% to 20% of them singletons; the top ten hold around 11%. The time point: newly diagnosed GD, antithyroid drugs for less than 3 months. From RNA extracted from PBMCs, the TCR library was made. These data were likewise used in another study, on T cells in Graves' hyperthyroidism and ophthalmopathy. That paper states: Pregnant or lactating patients were excluded, as were those with uncontrolled infection or other autoimmune disease. An initial round of RT-PCR targeting the TCR CDR3 relied on the HTBI primer set.

Sequenced here: peripheral blood mononuclear cells (PBMCs), sampled at new diagnosis, from a patient treated with antithyroid drugs. This clonotype was sampled from a man younger than 35 with Graves disease. The rearrangement uses TRBV6-1 and TRBJ2-7, with D perhaps TRBD1 (6 bases). Here the CDR3 reads CASSTQGGGRVGEQYF. The CDR3 DNA follows: TGTGCCAGCAGTACTCAAGGGGGTGGGAGAGTTGGCGAGCAGTACTTC.